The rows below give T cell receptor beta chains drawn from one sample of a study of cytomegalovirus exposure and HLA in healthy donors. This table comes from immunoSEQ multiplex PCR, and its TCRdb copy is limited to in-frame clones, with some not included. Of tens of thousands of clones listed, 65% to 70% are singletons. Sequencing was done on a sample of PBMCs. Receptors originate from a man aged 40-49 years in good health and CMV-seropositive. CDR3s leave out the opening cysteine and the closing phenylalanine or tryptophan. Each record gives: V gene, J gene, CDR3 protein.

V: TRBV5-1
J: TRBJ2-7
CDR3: ASSLTGDLSYEQY

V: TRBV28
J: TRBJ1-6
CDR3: ASTSPHLSLRQGAQSSYNSPLH

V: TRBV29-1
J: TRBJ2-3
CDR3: SFRGGINPTQY

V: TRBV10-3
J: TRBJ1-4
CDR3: AISESVAGDEKLF

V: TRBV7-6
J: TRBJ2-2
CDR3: ASSVQQGAELF

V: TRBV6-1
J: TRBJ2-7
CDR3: ASSATSGLSGEQY

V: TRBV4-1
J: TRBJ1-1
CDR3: ASSQVGRLNTEAF

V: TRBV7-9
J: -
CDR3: ASSPTLDRESYEQY

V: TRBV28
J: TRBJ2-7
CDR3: ASSPSQGRYEQY

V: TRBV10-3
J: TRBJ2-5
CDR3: AISESQGGTQY

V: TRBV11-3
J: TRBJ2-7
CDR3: ASSQRHRRAYEQY

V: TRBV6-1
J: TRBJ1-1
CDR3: ASSESMNTEAF

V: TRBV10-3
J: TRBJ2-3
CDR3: AISRGRGDNTDTQY

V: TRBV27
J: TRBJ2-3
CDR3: ASSSPGQGTDTQY

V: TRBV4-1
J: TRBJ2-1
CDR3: ASKEVLSDEQF

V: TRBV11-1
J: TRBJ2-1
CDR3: ASSDRDRGPNEQF

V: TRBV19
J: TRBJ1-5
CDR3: ASNTWARGNQPQH

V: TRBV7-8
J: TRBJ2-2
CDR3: ASSLFPHPGGVAGELF

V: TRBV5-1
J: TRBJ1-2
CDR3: ASSSTQGASTIYT

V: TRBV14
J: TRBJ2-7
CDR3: ASSPLIAAVGEQY

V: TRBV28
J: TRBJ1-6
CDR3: ASSFDSEKYNSPLH

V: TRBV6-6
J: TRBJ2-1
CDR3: ASSPGSYNEQF

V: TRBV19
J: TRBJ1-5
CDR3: ASSLTGQNQPQH

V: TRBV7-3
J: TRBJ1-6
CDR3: ASSPDGSNSPLH

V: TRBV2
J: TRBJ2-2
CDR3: ASRLALIRQAGELF

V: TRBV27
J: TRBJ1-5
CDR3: ASSRGNGGDQPQH

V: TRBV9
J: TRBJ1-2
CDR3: ASSTHRTGKLYGYT

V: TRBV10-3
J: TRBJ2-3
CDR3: AISENPETQY

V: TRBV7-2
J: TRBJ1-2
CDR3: ASSADFGYGYT

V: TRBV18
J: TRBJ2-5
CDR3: ASSPPGDRETQY

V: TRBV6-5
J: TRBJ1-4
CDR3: ASSRDRGKLF

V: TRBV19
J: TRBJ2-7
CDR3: ASSIHGETYEQY

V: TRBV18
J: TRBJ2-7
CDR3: ASSSRLATGGGYEQY

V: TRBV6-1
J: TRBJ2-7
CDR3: ASSESSSYEQY

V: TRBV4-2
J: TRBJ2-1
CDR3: ASSQDSSGFYNEQF

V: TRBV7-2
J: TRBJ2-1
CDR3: ASSPAASYWDEQF

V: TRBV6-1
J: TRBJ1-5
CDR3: ASSERQPFSNQPQH

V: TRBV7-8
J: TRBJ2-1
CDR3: ASSTGTRSYNEQF

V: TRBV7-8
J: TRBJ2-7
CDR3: ASSYDRAYEQY

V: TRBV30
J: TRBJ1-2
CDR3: AWSVDRGGYGYT

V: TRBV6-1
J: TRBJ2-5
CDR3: ASSERLLVQSSETQY

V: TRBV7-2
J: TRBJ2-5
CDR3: ASSVDILRVETQY

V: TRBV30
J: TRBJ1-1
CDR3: AWGRQIPNTEAF

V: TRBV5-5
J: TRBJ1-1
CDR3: ASSREGGYTEAF

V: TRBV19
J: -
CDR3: ASSMLAESSYEQY